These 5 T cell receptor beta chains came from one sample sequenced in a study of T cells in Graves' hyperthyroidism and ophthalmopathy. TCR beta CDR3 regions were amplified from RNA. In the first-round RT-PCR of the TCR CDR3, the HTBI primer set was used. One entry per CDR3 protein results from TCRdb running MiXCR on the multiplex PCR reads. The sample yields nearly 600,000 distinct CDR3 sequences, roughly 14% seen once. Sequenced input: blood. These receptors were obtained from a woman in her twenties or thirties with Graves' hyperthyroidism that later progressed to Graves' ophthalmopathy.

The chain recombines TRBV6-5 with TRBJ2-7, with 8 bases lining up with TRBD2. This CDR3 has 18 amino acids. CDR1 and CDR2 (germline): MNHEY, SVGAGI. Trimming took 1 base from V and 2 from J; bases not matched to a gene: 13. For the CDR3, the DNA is TGTGCCAGCAGTTACTACACGGGTTATAGGCGGGGGGCCTACGAGCAGTACTTC. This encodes CASSYYTGYRRGAYEQYF.

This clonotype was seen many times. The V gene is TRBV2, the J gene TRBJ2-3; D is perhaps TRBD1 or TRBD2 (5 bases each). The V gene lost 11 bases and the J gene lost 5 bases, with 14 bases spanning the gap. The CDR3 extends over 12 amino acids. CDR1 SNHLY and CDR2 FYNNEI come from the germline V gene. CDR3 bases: TGTGCCCTTCTCCGGGACCTAGATACGCAGTATTTT. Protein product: CALLRDLDTQYF.

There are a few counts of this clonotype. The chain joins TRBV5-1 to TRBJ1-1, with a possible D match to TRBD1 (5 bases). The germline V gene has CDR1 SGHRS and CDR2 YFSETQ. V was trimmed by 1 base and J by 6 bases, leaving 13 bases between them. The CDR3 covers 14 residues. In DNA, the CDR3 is TGCGCCAGCAGCTTGAGTTCGGGGGAGCCTGAAGCTTTCTTT. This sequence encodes CASSLSSGEPEAFF.

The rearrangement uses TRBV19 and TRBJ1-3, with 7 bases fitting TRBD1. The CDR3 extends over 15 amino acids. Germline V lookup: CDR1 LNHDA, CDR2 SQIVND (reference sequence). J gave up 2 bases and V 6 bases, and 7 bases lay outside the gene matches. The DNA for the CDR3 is TGTGCCAGTAGCTTCGAAGACAGGGCTGGAAACACCATATATTTT. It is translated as CASSFEDRAGNTIYF.

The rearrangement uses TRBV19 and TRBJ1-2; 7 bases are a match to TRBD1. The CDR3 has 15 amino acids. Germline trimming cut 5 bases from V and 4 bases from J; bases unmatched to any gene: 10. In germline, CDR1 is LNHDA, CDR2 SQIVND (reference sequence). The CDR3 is CASSLGDSPGYGYTF. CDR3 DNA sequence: TGTGCCAGTAGTTTGGGGGACAGCCCAGGCTATGGCTACACCTTC.